This TCR beta chain was recovered during a study of cytotoxic CD8 clonotypes in ibrutinib-treated CLL. Study context: Complete response was seen in 2 patients and partial in some 25; some 12 progressed and approximately 14 stayed remitted after a median about 70 months. When averaged across all of the samples, the counts came to some 250,000 productive templates and about 89,000 productive rearrangements. General study points: Sampling of sustained-remission and progressing patients occurred at differing times.

In this sample, this clone turned up a few times. Its matching antigen is unknown. Looked up from germline, CDR1 is DFQATT and CDR2 is SNEGSKA (reference sequence). There are 10 residues in the CDR3. Trimming removed 0 bases from V and 8 bases from J, with 4 bases in between. With sequencing, the targeted depth ranged from 1 in 200,000 to 1 in 1 million T cells. Some clones are missing from TCRdb's copy, which holds only in-frame ones; the method was immunoSEQ multiplex PCR. This table has 270,000 or so clones, less than 85% appearing once. The input for sequencing was PBMCs, taken at disease progression, from a patient treated with ibrutinib. This clonotype was obtained from a human donor with chronic lymphocytic leukemia. V and J are TRBV20-1 and TRBJ1-2; D ambiguous. This CDR3 reads CSAREGGYTF. CDR3 DNA: TGCAGTGCTAGAGAGGGCGGCTACACCTTC.